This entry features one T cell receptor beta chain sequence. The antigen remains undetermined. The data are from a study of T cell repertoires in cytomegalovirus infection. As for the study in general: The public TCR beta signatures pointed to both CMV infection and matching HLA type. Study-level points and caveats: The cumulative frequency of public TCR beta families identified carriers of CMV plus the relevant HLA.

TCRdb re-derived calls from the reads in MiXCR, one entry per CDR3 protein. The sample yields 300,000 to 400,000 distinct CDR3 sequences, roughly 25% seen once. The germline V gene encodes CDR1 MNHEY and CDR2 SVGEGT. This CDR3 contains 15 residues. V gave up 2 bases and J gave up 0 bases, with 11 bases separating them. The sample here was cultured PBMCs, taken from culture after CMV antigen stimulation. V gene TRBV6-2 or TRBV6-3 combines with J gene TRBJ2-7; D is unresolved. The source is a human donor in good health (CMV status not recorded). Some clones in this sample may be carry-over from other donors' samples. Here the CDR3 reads CASSYHGPSSYEQYV. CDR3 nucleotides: TGTGCCAGCAGTTACCACGGACCCAGCTCCTACGAGCAGTACGTC.